This record covers a single TCR beta chain. The table came from immunoSEQ multiplex PCR; TCRdb's copy has only in-frame clones and leaves some out. The sample records approximately 300,000 clones, around nine tenths being singletons. The source of the sample is a study of blood T cell repertoires in COVID-19. V was pared by 1 base and J by 5 bases, with 4 bases of the junction left unmatched. CDR1 is SGHKS, CDR2 YYEKEE, per germline (reference sequence). The CDR3 is 15 residues long. This clonotype was sampled from a woman in her thirties with COVID-19, enrolled during active disease. This chain links TRBV5-5 with TRBJ2-2, with 8 positions matching TRBD2. The sequencing sample was made of peripheral blood. CDR3 nucleotides: TGTGCCAGCAGCTTGACGGGAGGGCCTACCGGGGAGCTGTTTTTT. It codes for CASSLTGGPTGELFF. Complete variable domain (other parts from reference TRBV5-5 and TRBJ2-2): DAGVTQSPTHLIKTRGQQVTLRCSPISGHKSVSWYQQVLGQGPQFIFQYYEKEERGRGNFPDRFSARQFPNYSSELNVNALLLGDSALYLCASSLTGGPTGELFFGEGSRLTVL.